Listed here are 21 T cell receptor beta chains from one sample, sequenced in a study of cytomegalovirus exposure and HLA in healthy donors. The PCR used 60 Vbeta and 13 Jbeta primers. Assay used: immunoSEQ multiplex PCR; TCRdb lists only in-frame clones, some missing. The sample table sets out about 52,000 clones. Sequenced: PBMCs. The source of these receptors is a woman in her fifties or sixties in good health and CMV-seropositive.

V and J are TRBV7-2 and TRBJ2-3; 14 positions match TRBD2. The CDR3 contains 17 residues. Trimming removed 4 bases from V and 5 bases from J; junction bases left unmatched: 8. Germline assignment: CDR1 SGHTA and CDR2 FQGNSA. This CDR3 is CASSSRLAGGLGDTQYF. For the CDR3, the DNA is TGTGCCAGCAGCTCTAGACTAGCGGGGGGGCTCGGAGATACGCAGTATTTT.

The V gene is TRBV30, the J gene TRBJ1-6, with 10 nucleotides matching TRBD1. V gave up 4 bases and J gave up 12 bases; unmatched junction bases: 6. Germline V gives CDR1 GTSNPN, CDR2 SVGIG (reference sequence). The CDR3 covers 13 residues. In DNA form, the CDR3 reads TGTGCCTGGATTGACAGGGGGCAAGGACCCCTCCACTTT. This gives the protein CAWIDRGQGPLHF.

The CDR3 protein is CASSISRGTGGNQPQHF. CDR3 nucleotides: TGTGCCAGTAGTATCTCCAGGGGGACGGGTGGCAATCAGCCCCAGCATTTT. The chain carries TRBV19 and TRBJ1-5; 7 bases map to TRBD1. Germline CDR1 reads LNHDA; CDR2 reads SQIVND (reference sequence). Trimming cost V 3 bases and J 2 bases; bases outside gene matches: 10. This CDR3 spans 17 amino acids.

V and J are TRBV4-3 and TRBJ2-3; D ambiguous. This CDR3 contains 15 residues. Trimming pared 0 bases from V and 0 bases from J, leaving 7 bases between. The germline V gene has CDR1 LGHNA and CDR2 YSLEER. CDR3 residues: CASSQDLTSTDTQYF. For the CDR3, the DNA is TGCGCCAGCAGCCAAGACCTGACAAGCACAGATACGCAGTATTTT.

As concerns this clone: At one of its ends the junction is not consistent with the germline gene, which may arise from a read error. The chain combines TRBV28 with TRBJ1-5; D not certain. From germline, CDR1 is MDHEN and CDR2 SYDVKM. This CDR3 spans 13 amino acids. CDR3 bases: TGTGCCAGCAGTTTGGACCCTCGGGGAGTAGTCTTTTTT. It translates to CASSLDPRGVVFF.

The rearrangement joins TRBV5-5 to TRBJ2-1, with 8 bases fitting TRBD2. The CDR3 has 16 amino acids. Germline loops: CDR1 SGHKS, CDR2 YYEKEE (reference sequence). The trim removed 4 bases at V and 1 base at J, leaving 7 bases unmatched. CDR3 nucleotide sequence: TGTGCCAGCAGCCGACAGTTAGCGGGATCCTACAATGAGCAGTTCTTC. This gives the protein CASSRQLAGSYNEQFF.

This chain uses TRBV9 with TRBJ2-7; TRBD1 matches 7 bases. With 3 bases clipped from V and 2 bases from J, the junction kept 8 bases outside the gene matches. This CDR3 contains 15 residues. In germline, CDR1 is SGDLS, CDR2 YYNGEE. CDR3 sequence: CASSAHPTGTYEQYF. CDR3 in DNA: TGTGCCAGCAGCGCGCACCCGACAGGGACCTACGAGCAGTACTTC.

The J gene is TRBJ2-2, the V gene TRBV4-1, with 10 bases lining up with TRBD2. Germline CDR1 reads MGHRA; CDR2 reads YSYEKL. Trimming removed 4 bases from V and 8 bases from J; junction bases left unmatched: 10. CDR3 size: 16 residues. In DNA form, the CDR3 reads TGCGCCAGCAGCCCTCGGACTAGCGGCGCCGTTGGGGAGCTGTTTTTT. Its translation is CASSPRTSGAVGELFF.

The genes are TRBV19 and TRBJ2-6; unclear D gene. The CDR3 length is 15 residues. Trimming pared 3 bases from V and 0 bases from J, leaving 6 bases between. Germline V gives CDR1 LNHDA, CDR2 SQIVND (reference sequence). This CDR3 is CASSISASGANVLTF. The CDR3 DNA is TGTGCCAGTAGTATTAGTGCCTCTGGGGCCAACGTCCTGACTTTC.

This rearrangement joins TRBV30 to TRBJ1-1; TRBD1 matches 9 bases. Trimming removed 3 bases from V and 10 bases from J; junction bases left unmatched: 9. CDR3 length: 13 residues. CDR1 is GTSNPN, CDR2 SVGIG, per germline (reference sequence). CDR3: CAWRIQGAYVAFF. For the CDR3, the DNA is TGTGCCTGGAGGATACAGGGGGCTTATGTAGCTTTCTTT.

The CDR3 DNA reads as TGTGCCAGCAGTTTCGTCCCAGGAACTGGGGCCAACGTCCTGACTTTC. The encoded protein is CASSFVPGTGANVLTF. The rearrangement joins TRBV6-5 to TRBJ2-6; D remains ambiguous. Germline lookup yields CDR1 MNHEY and CDR2 SVGAGI. CDR3 size: 16 residues. The V end lost 4 bases, the J end lost 2 bases, and 12 bases lay between the germline ends.

V is TRBV19 and J is TRBJ1-1, with D tentatively TRBD1 (5 bases). Trimming took 5 bases from V and 1 from J, leaving 14 bases between them. Germline V lookup: CDR1 LNHDA, CDR2 SQIVND (reference sequence). The CDR3 length is 15 residues. The CDR3 is CASSVRRAANTEAFF. For the CDR3, the DNA is TGTGCCAGTAGTGTTCGCAGGGCAGCGAACACTGAAGCTTTCTTT.

This chain uses TRBV2 with TRBJ2-7; 7 bases agree with TRBD1. The CDR3 is made up of 14 amino acids. The V gene end was trimmed by 4 bases and the J gene end by 7 bases; junction bases not matched to a gene: 10. Germline lookup yields CDR1 SNHLY and CDR2 FYNNEI. The CDR3 is CASSGEGARGEQYF. DNA for the CDR3: TGTGCCAGCAGTGGAGAGGGGGCCCGTGGGGAGCAGTACTTC. The full variable domain, its missing parts supplied by reference TRBV2 and TRBJ2-7, is EPEVTQTPSHQVTQMGQEVILRCVPISNHLYFYWYRQILGQKVEFLVSFYNNEISEKSEIFDDQFSVERPDGSNFTLKIRSTKLEDSAMYFCASSGEGARGEQYFGPGTRLTVT.

The V and J genes are TRBV4-3 and TRBJ2-1, with 7 bases fitting TRBD1. After removal of 0 bases from V and 7 bases from J, the junction contained 9 bases not matched to a gene. From germline, CDR1 is LGHNA and CDR2 YSLEER. The length of the CDR3 is 16 residues. CDR3 nucleotide sequence: TGCGCCAGCAGCCAAGACGAGGGGGCGATTGGAAATGAGCAGTTCTTC. Translating gives CASSQDEGAIGNEQFF.

The chain couples TRBV27 to TRBJ2-7; 8 nucleotides match TRBD1. The V and J ends lost 6 bases and 0 bases, in that order; junction bases with no gene match: 4. The CDR3 is 14 residues long. Germline CDR1 MNHEY, CDR2 SMNVEV (reference sequence). CDR3 coding DNA: TGTGCCAGCAGCCCGGGACAGGACTCCTACGAGCAGTACTTC. This encodes CASSPGQDSYEQYF.

The chain links TRBV29-1 to TRBJ2-7; D ambiguous. This CDR3 comprises 13 residues. Germline V gene data show CDR1 as SQVTM and CDR2 as ANQGSEA. The germline V and J ends were trimmed by 3 bases and 2 bases, with 11 bases remaining between them. The CDR3 here is CSVETPRTYEQYF. The CDR3 DNA follows: TGCAGCGTTGAGACCCCTAGGACCTACGAGCAGTACTTC.

The rearrangement links TRBV6-5 to TRBJ2-3, with 12 bases that match TRBD2. Per germline, CDR1 MNHEY and CDR2 SVGAGI. Unmatched junction bases numbered 3, after V lost 2 bases and J lost 3 bases. This CDR3 region has 16 residues. CDR3 region: CASSYDTSGGTDTQYF. DNA for the CDR3: TGTGCCAGCAGTTACGACACTAGCGGGGGGACAGATACGCAGTATTTT.

The chain couples TRBV9 to TRBJ1-6; 10 nucleotides align to TRBD1. V lost 4 bases to trimming and J lost 5 bases; unmatched junction nucleotides: 6. Germline lookup yields CDR1 SGDLS and CDR2 YYNGEE. The length of the CDR3 is 16 residues. The CDR3 loop is CASSSLGTGDNSPLHF. The CDR3 region has the DNA TGTGCCAGCAGCTCTCTCGGGACAGGGGATAATTCACCCCTCCACTTT.

The chain has TRBV4-3 and TRBJ2-3; TRBD2 agrees at 8 bases. V shed 0 bases, J shed 2 bases, and the junction held 10 bases outside the gene matches. CDR1 LGHNA and CDR2 YSLEER come from the germline V gene. There are 18 residues in the CDR3. In DNA, the CDR3 is TGCGCCAGCAGCCAAGATGCCCCGCGGCGGGGGGCCACAGATACGCAGTATTTT. This translates into CASSQDAPRRGATDTQYF.

The chain joins TRBV5-1 to TRBJ2-2, with D perhaps matching TRBD2 (6 bases). Trimming took off 5 bases at V and 3 bases at J, with 14 bases between the two ends. There are 15 residues in the CDR3. The germline gives CDR1 SGHRS, CDR2 YFSETQ. Here the CDR3 DNA reads TGCGCCAGCAGTAACGTGGGGGGAGACACCGGGGAGCTGTTTTTT. Protein: CASSNVGGDTGELFF.

Here the CDR3 reads CASRTGTSTDTQYF. CDR3 nucleotide sequence: TGTGCCAGCAGAACCGGGACTAGCACAGATACGCAGTATTTT. This sequence joins TRBV2 and TRBJ2-3; perhaps TRBD2 as D (6 bases). Looked up from germline, CDR1 is SNHLY and CDR2 is FYNNEI. The CDR3 sequence is 14 residues long. Trimming left V 6 bases short and J 0 bases short, with 10 bases between.